The rows below give T cell receptor beta chains drawn from one sample of a study of blood T cell repertoires in COVID-19. Assay used: immunoSEQ multiplex PCR; TCRdb lists only in-frame clones, some missing. The table includes 350,000 to 450,000 clones, 75% to 90% detected once. Sequenced material: PBMCs or T cells enriched from blood (not recorded which). The receptors stem from a man under 40 who had recovered from COVID-19. Each CDR3 is given with its conserved first and last residue. Each record gives: V gene, D gene, clone size, J gene, CDR3 protein, CDR3 DNA. A D gene is named only where the DNA matches it firmly. Rows may omit the clone size; those that give it use once, few, many or a size class.

v_call: TRBV21-1; d_call: NA; clone_size: NA; j_call: TRBJ2-7; cdr3_aa: CASSKVRQGTTYEQYF; cdr3_nt: TGTGCCAGCAGCAAAGTCCGACAAGGCACAACCTACGAGCAGTACTTC
v_call: TRBV12-3/TRBV12-4; d_call: NA; clone_size: NA; j_call: TRBJ2-5; cdr3_aa: CASSSDSLGTQYF; cdr3_nt: TGTGCCAGCAGTTCCGACAGCCTAGGGACCCAGTACTTC
v_call: TRBV28; d_call: NA; clone_size: NA; j_call: TRBJ2-3; cdr3_aa: CATHPPGTDTQYF; cdr3_nt: TGTGCCACCCACCCACCAGGGACAGATACGCAGTATTTT
v_call: TRBV5-4; d_call: TRBD1; clone_size: NA; j_call: TRBJ1-4; cdr3_aa: CASSIPGQGLEKLFF; cdr3_nt: TGTGCCAGCAGTATACCGGGACAGGGGCTTGAAAAACTGTTTTTT
v_call: TRBV27; d_call: NA; clone_size: NA; j_call: TRBJ2-1; cdr3_aa: CASSFAGNNEQFF; cdr3_nt: TGTGCCAGCAGTTTCGCAGGGAACAATGAGCAGTTCTTC
v_call: TRBV19; d_call: NA; clone_size: NA; j_call: TRBJ2-2; cdr3_aa: CASSFASDSGELFF; cdr3_nt: TGTGCCAGTAGTTTCGCGTCGGACTCCGGGGAGCTGTTTTTT
v_call: TRBV3-1/TRBV3-2; d_call: TRBD1; clone_size: NA; j_call: TRBJ1-2; cdr3_aa: CASSRGTGVYGYTF; cdr3_nt: TGTGCCAGCAGCCGCGGGACAGGTGTCTATGGCTACACCTTC
v_call: TRBV19; d_call: NA; clone_size: NA; j_call: TRBJ1-1; cdr3_aa: CASSMGRIEAFF; cdr3_nt: TGTGCCAGTAGTATGGGGCGGATTGAAGCTTTCTTT
v_call: TRBV14; d_call: NA; clone_size: NA; j_call: TRBJ2-5; cdr3_aa: CASSGWAQGAETQYF; cdr3_nt: TGTGCCAGCAGCGGATGGGCACAGGGAGCAGAGACCCAGTACTTC
v_call: TRBV5-4; d_call: TRBD2; clone_size: NA; j_call: TRBJ2-7; cdr3_aa: CASRRAGTSGANYEQYF; cdr3_nt: TGTGCCAGCAGACGAGCCGGGACTAGCGGCGCTAACTACGAGCAGTACTTC
v_call: TRBV30; d_call: TRBD1; clone_size: NA; j_call: TRBJ2-4; cdr3_aa: CAWSSGTGNVIQYF; cdr3_nt: TGTGCCTGGAGTAGTGGGACAGGGAATGTTATTCAGTACTTC
v_call: TRBV19; d_call: NA; clone_size: once; j_call: TRBJ1-2; cdr3_aa: CASSIRGAGHNYGYTF; cdr3_nt: TGTGCCAGTAGTATACGGGGGGCAGGCCACAACTATGGCTACACCTTC
v_call: TRBV10-3; d_call: NA; clone_size: NA; j_call: TRBJ2-3; cdr3_aa: CAISVDLLGPDTQYF; cdr3_nt: TGTGCCATCAGTGTGGATTTATTGGGGCCAGATACGCAGTATTTT
v_call: TRBV19; d_call: TRBD1; clone_size: NA; j_call: TRBJ1-6; cdr3_aa: CASSLGTGVQSPLHF; cdr3_nt: TGTGCCAGTAGTCTGGGGACAGGGGTACAATCACCCCTCCACTTT
v_call: TRBV6-6; d_call: TRBD1; clone_size: once; j_call: TRBJ2-7; cdr3_aa: CASSQFQGQGAYEQYF; cdr3_nt: TGTGCCAGCAGCCAGTTCCAGGGACAGGGGGCCTACGAGCAGTACTTC
v_call: TRBV19; d_call: NA; clone_size: few; j_call: TRBJ1-5; cdr3_aa: CASREDTGGNQPQHF; cdr3_nt: TGTGCCAGTAGGGAGGACACGGGGGGCAATCAGCCCCAGCATTTT
v_call: TRBV3-1/TRBV3-2; d_call: NA; clone_size: once; j_call: TRBJ1-1; cdr3_aa: CASSQDDPGVAEAFF; cdr3_nt: TGTGCCAGCAGCCAAGACGATCCAGGGGTCGCTGAAGCTTTCTTT
v_call: TRBV27; d_call: TRBD1; clone_size: NA; j_call: TRBJ1-6; cdr3_aa: CASSGGTTGANSPLHF; cdr3_nt: TGTGCCAGCAGTGGAGGAACGACAGGGGCGAATTCACCCCTCCACTTT
v_call: TRBV19; d_call: TRBD1; clone_size: NA; j_call: TRBJ2-7; cdr3_aa: CASMGQGYEQYF; cdr3_nt: TGTGCCAGTATGGGACAGGGGTACGAGCAGTACTTC
v_call: TRBV11-2; d_call: TRBD2; clone_size: NA; j_call: TRBJ2-3; cdr3_aa: CASSIRSVAGVGPADTQYF; cdr3_nt: TGTGCCAGCAGCATAAGGTCGGTAGCGGGAGTTGGCCCGGCAGATACGCAGTATTTT
v_call: TRBV6-5; d_call: TRBD1; clone_size: NA; j_call: TRBJ1-2; cdr3_aa: CASRTTGADYGYTF; cdr3_nt: TGTGCCAGCAGGACCACAGGGGCGGACTATGGCTACACCTTC
v_call: TRBV28; d_call: NA; clone_size: NA; j_call: TRBJ2-5; cdr3_aa: CASRYDYTQETQYF; cdr3_nt: TGTGCCAGCAGATACGACTATACCCAAGAGACCCAGTACTTC
v_call: TRBV10-3; d_call: NA; clone_size: NA; j_call: TRBJ1-6; cdr3_aa: CAITGASNSPLHF; cdr3_nt: TGTGCCATCACAGGGGCCTCCAATTCACCCCTCCACTTT
v_call: TRBV24-1; d_call: TRBD2; clone_size: NA; j_call: TRBJ2-1; cdr3_aa: CATSDFSSGSDNEQFF; cdr3_nt: TGTGCCACCAGTGATTTTTCTAGCGGGAGCGACAATGAGCAGTTCTTC
v_call: TRBV28; d_call: TRBD1; clone_size: NA; j_call: TRBJ2-5; cdr3_aa: CASSPGTGKETQYF; cdr3_nt: TGTGCCAGCAGTCCAGGGACAGGGAAAGAGACCCAGTACTTC
v_call: TRBV30; d_call: NA; clone_size: NA; j_call: TRBJ1-5; cdr3_aa: CAWSVWTDNQPQHF; cdr3_nt: TGTGCCTGGAGTGTCTGGACAGATAATCAGCCCCAGCATTTT
v_call: TRBV28; d_call: TRBD2; clone_size: NA; j_call: TRBJ2-7; cdr3_aa: CASSSGRTSYEQYF; cdr3_nt: TGTGCCAGCAGTAGCGGGAGGACCTCCTACGAGCAGTACTTC
v_call: TRBV5-4; d_call: NA; clone_size: NA; j_call: TRBJ2-3; cdr3_aa: CASSREQFIDTQYF; cdr3_nt: TGTGCCAGCAGCAGGGAGCAATTCATAGATACGCAGTATTTT
v_call: TRBV2; d_call: NA; clone_size: once; j_call: TRBJ1-6; cdr3_aa: CASKFREWNSPLHF; cdr3_nt: TGTGCCAGCAAGTTTAGAGAGTGGAATTCACCCCTCCACTTT
v_call: TRBV21-1; d_call: NA; clone_size: NA; j_call: TRBJ2-2; cdr3_aa: CASSNGLAGGEGELFF; cdr3_nt: TGTGCCAGCAGCAATGGACTAGCGGGAGGAGAGGGGGAGCTGTTTTTT
v_call: TRBV24-1; d_call: NA; clone_size: NA; j_call: TRBJ1-1; cdr3_aa: CATSDVDRSEAFF; cdr3_nt: TGTGCCACCAGTGATGTCGACAGGTCTGAAGCTTTCTTT
v_call: TRBV11-2; d_call: NA; clone_size: NA; j_call: TRBJ2-6; cdr3_aa: CASRQTSSGANVLTF; cdr3_nt: TGTGCCAGCAGACAGACTAGTTCTGGGGCCAACGTCCTGACTTTC
v_call: TRBV3-1/TRBV3-2; d_call: TRBD2; clone_size: NA; j_call: TRBJ2-1; cdr3_aa: CASSRLAGVIGENEQFF; cdr3_nt: TGTGCCAGCAGCCGGTTAGCGGGAGTGATTGGGGAGAATGAGCAGTTCTTC
v_call: TRBV3-1/TRBV3-2; d_call: TRBD1; clone_size: NA; j_call: TRBJ2-6; cdr3_aa: CASSQDPLGTGVSTGANVLTF; cdr3_nt: TGTGCCAGCAGCCAAGACCCTTTGGGGACAGGGGTGTCAACTGGGGCCAACGTCCTGACTTTC
v_call: TRBV24-1; d_call: NA; clone_size: NA; j_call: TRBJ1-5; cdr3_aa: CATSTGTQQPQHF; cdr3_nt: TGTGCCACCAGCACCGGGACACAACAGCCCCAGCATTTT
v_call: TRBV27; d_call: NA; clone_size: NA; j_call: TRBJ2-7; cdr3_aa: CASSLWGGSSSYEQYF; cdr3_nt: TGTGCCAGCAGTTTATGGGGGGGCTCATCCTCCTACGAGCAGTACTTC
v_call: TRBV5-6; d_call: NA; clone_size: NA; j_call: TRBJ2-5; cdr3_aa: CASSPRRLYQETQYF; cdr3_nt: TGTGCCAGCAGCCCCCGGAGGCTGTACCAAGAGACCCAGTACTTC
v_call: TRBV28; d_call: TRBD1; clone_size: NA; j_call: TRBJ1-3; cdr3_aa: CASSFPTGGSGNTIYF; cdr3_nt: TGTGCCAGCAGTTTCCCGACAGGGGGCTCTGGAAACACCATATATTTT
v_call: TRBV28; d_call: NA; clone_size: NA; j_call: TRBJ2-3; cdr3_aa: CASANAAAIDTQYF; cdr3_nt: TGTGCCAGCGCCAACGCAGCGGCCATAGATACGCAGTATTTT
v_call: TRBV5-1; d_call: TRBD2; clone_size: NA; j_call: TRBJ2-1; cdr3_aa: CASSLSGLAGVEQFF; cdr3_nt: TGCGCCAGCAGCTTGTCCGGCCTAGCGGGGGTTGAGCAGTTCTTC
v_call: TRBV9; d_call: NA; clone_size: NA; j_call: TRBJ2-2; cdr3_aa: CASSVGLAQASGELFF; cdr3_nt: TGTGCCAGCAGCGTAGGGCTAGCGCAGGCTTCCGGGGAGCTGTTTTTT
v_call: TRBV29-1; d_call: TRBD1; clone_size: NA; j_call: TRBJ2-5; cdr3_aa: CSVGGQGGETQYF; cdr3_nt: TGCAGCGTTGGGGGACAGGGCGGGGAGACCCAGTACTTC
v_call: TRBV6-1; d_call: TRBD2; clone_size: NA; j_call: TRBJ2-1; cdr3_aa: CASSEDPSGGFYNEQFF; cdr3_nt: TGTGCCAGCAGTGAAGACCCCTCGGGAGGGTTCTACAATGAGCAGTTCTTC
v_call: TRBV18; d_call: NA; clone_size: NA; j_call: TRBJ2-1; cdr3_aa: CASSPPSSDEQFF; cdr3_nt: TGTGCCAGCTCACCACCTAGTAGCGATGAGCAGTTCTTC
v_call: TRBV19; d_call: NA; clone_size: NA; j_call: TRBJ1-5; cdr3_aa: CASLGLPRGNQPQHF; cdr3_nt: TGTGCCAGTTTGGGACTTCCGAGGGGCAATCAGCCCCAGCATTTT
v_call: TRBV14; d_call: NA; clone_size: NA; j_call: TRBJ1-2; cdr3_aa: CASSQQASGSGYTF; cdr3_nt: TGTGCCAGCAGCCAACAGGCCTCGGGGTCAGGCTACACCTTC
v_call: TRBV7-2; d_call: NA; clone_size: NA; j_call: TRBJ2-2; cdr3_aa: CASSLVPQGGTGELFF; cdr3_nt: TGTGCCAGCAGCTTAGTTCCACAGGGAGGGACCGGGGAGCTGTTTTTT
v_call: TRBV7-9; d_call: NA; clone_size: NA; j_call: TRBJ2-7; cdr3_aa: CASSPGVEQYF; cdr3_nt: TGTGCCAGCAGCCCGGGGGTCGAGCAGTACTTC
v_call: TRBV5-1; d_call: NA; clone_size: NA; j_call: TRBJ2-1; cdr3_aa: CASSPSVGTYNEQFF; cdr3_nt: TGCGCCAGCAGCCCTAGCGTGGGGACCTACAATGAGCAGTTCTTC
v_call: TRBV2; d_call: NA; clone_size: NA; j_call: TRBJ2-7; cdr3_aa: CASRADSYEQYF; cdr3_nt: TGTGCCAGCAGGGCTGACAGCTACGAGCAGTACTTC
v_call: TRBV30; d_call: NA; clone_size: NA; j_call: TRBJ1-3; cdr3_aa: CAWKQQGGNTIYF; cdr3_nt: TGTGCCTGGAAACAACAGGGTGGAAACACCATATATTTT
v_call: TRBV6-5; d_call: TRBD1; clone_size: NA; j_call: TRBJ2-5; cdr3_aa: CASGTGLQETQYF; cdr3_nt: TGTGCCAGCGGGACAGGGTTGCAGGAGACCCAGTACTTC
v_call: TRBV28; d_call: TRBD1; clone_size: NA; j_call: TRBJ1-6; cdr3_aa: CASSLVGTGDSPLHF; cdr3_nt: TGTGCCAGCAGTTTGGTAGGGACAGGGGATTCACCCCTCCACTTT
v_call: TRBV7-6; d_call: TRBD1; clone_size: NA; j_call: TRBJ2-5; cdr3_aa: CASSLAPPGQGYQETQYF; cdr3_nt: TGTGCCAGCAGCTTAGCCCCCCCTGGACAGGGTTACCAAGAGACCCAGTACTTC